This T cell receptor beta chain was captured in a study of T cell repertoires in cytomegalovirus infection. There are 17 residues in the CDR3. Germline V gene data show CDR1 as SGHAT and CDR2 as FQNNGV. V gave up 1 base and J gave up 3 bases; unmatched junction bases: 5. A single record per CDR3 protein comes from TCRdb applying MiXCR to the reads. The table records roughly 350,000 distinct CDR3 sequences, approximately 35% of them present only once. For this clonotype: What it binds is unknown.

The source of this sequence is a human donor in good health (CMV status not recorded). Some clones in this sample may be carry-over from other donors' samples. The chain carries TRBV11-2 and TRBJ2-3; 12 bases align to TRBD2. The sequences come from cultured PBMCs, collected from culture after CMV antigen stimulation. CDR3 in amino acids: CASSLGLAGALTDTQYF. The CDR3 nucleotides are TGTGCCAGCAGCTTAGGACTAGCGGGAGCCCTTACAGATACGCAGTATTTT.